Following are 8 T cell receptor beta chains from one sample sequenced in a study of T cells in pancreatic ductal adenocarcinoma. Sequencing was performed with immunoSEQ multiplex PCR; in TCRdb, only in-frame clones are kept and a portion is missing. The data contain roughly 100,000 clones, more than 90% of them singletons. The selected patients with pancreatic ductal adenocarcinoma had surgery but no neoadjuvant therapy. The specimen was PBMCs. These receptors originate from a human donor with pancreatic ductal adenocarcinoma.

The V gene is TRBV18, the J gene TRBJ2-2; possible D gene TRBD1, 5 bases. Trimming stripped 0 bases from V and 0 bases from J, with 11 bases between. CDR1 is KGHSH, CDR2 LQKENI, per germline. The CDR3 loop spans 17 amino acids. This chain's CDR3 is CASSPPKGAANTGELFF. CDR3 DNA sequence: TGTGCCAGCTCACCACCGAAAGGGGCGGCGAACACCGGGGAGCTGTTTTTT.

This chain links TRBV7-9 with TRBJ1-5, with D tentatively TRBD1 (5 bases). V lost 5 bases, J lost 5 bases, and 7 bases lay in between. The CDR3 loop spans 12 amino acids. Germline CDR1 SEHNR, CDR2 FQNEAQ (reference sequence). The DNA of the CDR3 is TGTGCCAGCAGCCCGGGGGATCAGCCCCAGCATTTT. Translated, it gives CASSPGDQPQHF.

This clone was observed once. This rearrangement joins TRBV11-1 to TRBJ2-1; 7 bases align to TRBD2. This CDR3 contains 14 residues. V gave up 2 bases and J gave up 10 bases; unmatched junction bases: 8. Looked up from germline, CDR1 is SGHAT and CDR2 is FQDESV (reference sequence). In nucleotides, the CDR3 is TGTGCCAGCAGCTTATTAGCGGGCTGGTTGGAGCAGTTCTTC. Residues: CASSLLAGWLEQFF.

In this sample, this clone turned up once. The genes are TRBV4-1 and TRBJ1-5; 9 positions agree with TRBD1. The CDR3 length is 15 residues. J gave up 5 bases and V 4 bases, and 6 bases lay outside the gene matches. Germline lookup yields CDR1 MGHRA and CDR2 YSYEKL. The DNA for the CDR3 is TGCGCCAGCAGCCTCGGGACAGGGCGGGATCAGCCCCAGCATTTT. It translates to CASSLGTGRDQPQHF.

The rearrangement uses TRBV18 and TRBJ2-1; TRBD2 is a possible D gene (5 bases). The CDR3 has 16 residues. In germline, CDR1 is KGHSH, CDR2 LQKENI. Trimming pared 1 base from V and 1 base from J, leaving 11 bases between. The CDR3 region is CASSPQAGRSYNEQFF. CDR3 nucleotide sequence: TGTGCCAGCTCACCACAGGCGGGTCGTTCCTACAATGAGCAGTTCTTC.

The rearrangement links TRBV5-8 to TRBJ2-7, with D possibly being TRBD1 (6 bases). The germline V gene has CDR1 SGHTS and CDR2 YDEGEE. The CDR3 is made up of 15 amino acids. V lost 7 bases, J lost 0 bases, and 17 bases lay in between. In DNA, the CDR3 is TGTGCCAGCCGTAGACCAGGGGCTATCTCCTACGAGCAGTACTTC. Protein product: CASRRPGAISYEQYF.

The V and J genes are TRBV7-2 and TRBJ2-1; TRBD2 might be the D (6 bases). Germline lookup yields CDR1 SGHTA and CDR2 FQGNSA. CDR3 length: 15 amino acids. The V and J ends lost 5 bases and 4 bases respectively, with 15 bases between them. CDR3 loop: CASSPSLASYNEQFF. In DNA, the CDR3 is TGTGCCAGCAGCCCTAGCCTAGCGTCGTACAATGAGCAGTTCTTC.

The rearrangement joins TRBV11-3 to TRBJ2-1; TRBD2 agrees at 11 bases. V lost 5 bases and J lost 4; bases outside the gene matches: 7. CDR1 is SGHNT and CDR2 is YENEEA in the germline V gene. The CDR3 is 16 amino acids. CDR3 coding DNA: TGTGCCAGCAGCACGTCCGGGACTAGCGGTTACAATGAGCAGTTCTTC. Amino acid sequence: CASSTSGTSGYNEQFF.